This T cell receptor beta chain originates from a study of read filtering for tumor transcriptome and immune sequencing. The library was built from 400 ng RNA with molecular barcoded adaptors for alpha/delta and beta/gamma chains. A single record per CDR3 protein comes from TCRdb applying MiXCR to the reads. The sample lists approximately 58,000 distinct CDR3 sequences, around a fifth seen once, with about a sixth in the top ten. The CDR3 runs to 14 residues. Trimming left V 5 bases short and J 1 base short, with 11 bases between. The germline CDR1 and CDR2 sequences are MNHEY and SMNVEV (reference sequence). In its sample, this clonotype was seen many times.

This sequence was found in a donor older than 35 with multiple myeloma. V gene TRBV27 combines with J gene TRBJ1-1, with D perhaps TRBD1 (5 bases). The source material was a population of CD138-negative cells sorted from bone marrow. The CDR3, as DNA: TGTGCCAGCAGTCCCTGGGGGACGAACACTGAAGCTTTCTTT. It yields the protein CASSPWGTNTEAFF.